This section outlines one T cell receptor beta chain sequence together with its context. This CDR3 has 15 residues. CDR1 is SGHDT and CDR2 is YYEEEE in the germline V gene. Trimming took 7 bases from V and 7 from J; bases not matched to a gene: 13. This record comes from a study of identifying expanded T cells in peripheral blood. This table comes from immunoSEQ multiplex PCR, and its TCRdb copy is limited to in-frame clones, with some not included. The sample carries about 80,000 clones, around 84% recorded once. This sequence joins TRBV5-6 and TRBJ2-7; the match to TRBD2 covers 11 bases. Sequencing was performed on blood. This receptor was identified in a person aged 18 to 75 in good health. The CDR3 DNA follows: TGTGCCAGCTTCCTTAGCGGGAGGGCCGGTTTGGAGCAGTACTTC. Translated: CASFLSGRAGLEQYF.